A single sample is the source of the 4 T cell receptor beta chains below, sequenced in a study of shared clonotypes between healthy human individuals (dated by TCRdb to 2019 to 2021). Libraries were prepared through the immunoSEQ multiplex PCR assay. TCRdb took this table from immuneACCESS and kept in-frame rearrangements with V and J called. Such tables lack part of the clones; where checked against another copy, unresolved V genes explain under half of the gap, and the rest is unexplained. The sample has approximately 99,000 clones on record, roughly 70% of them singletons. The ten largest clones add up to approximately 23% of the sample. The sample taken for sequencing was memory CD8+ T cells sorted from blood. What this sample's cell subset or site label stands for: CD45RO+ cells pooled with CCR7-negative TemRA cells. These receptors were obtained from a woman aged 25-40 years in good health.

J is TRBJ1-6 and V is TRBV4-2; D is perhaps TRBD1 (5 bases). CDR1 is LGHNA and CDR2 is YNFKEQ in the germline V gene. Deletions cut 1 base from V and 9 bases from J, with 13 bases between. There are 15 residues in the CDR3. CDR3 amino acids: CASSQAMGLGSPLHF. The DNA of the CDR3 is TGTGCCAGCAGCCAAGCTATGGGACTTGGTTCACCCCTCCACTTT.

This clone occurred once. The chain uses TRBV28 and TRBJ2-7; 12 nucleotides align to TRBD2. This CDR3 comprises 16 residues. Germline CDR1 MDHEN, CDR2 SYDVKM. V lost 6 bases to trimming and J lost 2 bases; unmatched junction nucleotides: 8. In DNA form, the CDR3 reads TGTGCCAGCAGCGGAACATCTAGCGGGAGGGCCTACGAGCAGTACTTC. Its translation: CASSGTSSGRAYEQYF. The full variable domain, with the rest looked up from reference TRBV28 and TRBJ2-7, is DVKVTQSSRYLVKRTGEKVFLECVQDMDHENMFWYRQDPGLGLRLIYFSYDVKMKEKGDIPEGYSVSREKKERFSLILESASTNQTSMYLCASSGTSSGRAYEQYFGPGTRLTVT.

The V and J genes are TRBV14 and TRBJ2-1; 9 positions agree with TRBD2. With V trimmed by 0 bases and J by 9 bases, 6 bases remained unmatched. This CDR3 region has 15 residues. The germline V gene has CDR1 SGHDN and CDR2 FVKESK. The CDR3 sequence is CASSQDASGNGEQFF. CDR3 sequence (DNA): TGTGCCAGCAGCCAAGATGCTAGCGGGAATGGTGAGCAGTTCTTC.

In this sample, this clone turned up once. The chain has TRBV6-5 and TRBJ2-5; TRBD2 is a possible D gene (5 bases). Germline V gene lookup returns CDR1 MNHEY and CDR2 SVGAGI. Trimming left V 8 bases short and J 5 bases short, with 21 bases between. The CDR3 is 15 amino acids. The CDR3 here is CASRTLLGSAETQYF. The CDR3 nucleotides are TGTGCCAGCCGAACACTACTGGGGAGTGCGGAGACCCAGTACTTC.